These T cell receptor beta chains were read from a single sample in a study of blood T cell repertoires in COVID-19. Profiled with immunoSEQ multiplex PCR; TCRdb holds only in-frame clones, not every one. This table holds roughly 150,000 clones, around 76% found once. The sequenced material came from peripheral blood. These receptors were collected from a man aged 55 to 69 with acute or convalescent COVID-19. CDR3s include the opening cysteine and the closing phenylalanine or tryptophan. The D gene is left open where the match is weak. Only some rows state a clone size, as once, few, many or a class for expanded clones.

cdr3_nt: TGTGCCAGCAGGCCCCAAATTGCGGGAGGGGAGACCCAGTACTTC
cdr3_aa: CASRPQIAGGETQYF
j_call: TRBJ2-5
d_call: TRBD2
v_call: TRBV28
clone_size: .

cdr3_nt: TGCGCCAGCAGCTTGACGGACTTCAACTCCTACGAGCAGTACTTC
cdr3_aa: CASSLTDFNSYEQYF
j_call: TRBJ2-7
d_call: .
v_call: TRBV5-1
clone_size: many

cdr3_nt: TGTGCCAGCAGCTTGGTTGCGGGAGCTACAGATACGCAGTATTTT
cdr3_aa: CASSLVAGATDTQYF
j_call: TRBJ2-3
d_call: TRBD2
v_call: TRBV5-4
clone_size: .

cdr3_nt: TGTGCCAGCTCACCAACGGTGGGAGGGACTGAAGCTTTCTTT
cdr3_aa: CASSPTVGGTEAFF
j_call: TRBJ1-1
d_call: .
v_call: TRBV18
clone_size: few

cdr3_nt: TGTGCCAGTAGTACGCGGGACCGGAGGACCGGGGAGCTGTTTTTT
cdr3_aa: CASSTRDRRTGELFF
j_call: TRBJ2-2
d_call: .
v_call: TRBV19
clone_size: .

cdr3_nt: TGTGCCAGCAGTAGGGACAAAGGAGCCTACGAGCAGTACTTC
cdr3_aa: CASSRDKGAYEQYF
j_call: TRBJ2-7
d_call: .
v_call: TRBV6-5
clone_size: .

cdr3_nt: TGTGCCAGCAGTGATCTAGCGGGAGTTTCCGAGCAGTACTTC
cdr3_aa: CASSDLAGVSEQYF
j_call: TRBJ2-7
d_call: TRBD2
v_call: TRBV6-1
clone_size: .

cdr3_nt: TGTGCCAGCAGCCGTTCGGCAGATCCGGGAAGAAAAGGTGAGCAGTTCTTC
cdr3_aa: CASSRSADPGRKGEQFF
j_call: TRBJ2-1
d_call: .
v_call: TRBV7-3
clone_size: .

cdr3_nt: TGTGCCAGCAGCTTAGCGGGGGGGAGAGTCGGAGAGACCCAGTACTTC
cdr3_aa: CASSLAGGRVGETQYF
j_call: TRBJ2-5
d_call: TRBD2
v_call: TRBV7-2
clone_size: few

cdr3_nt: TGTGCCAGCAGTCCGAGCTCTGGAAACACCATATATTTT
cdr3_aa: CASSPSSGNTIYF
j_call: TRBJ1-3
d_call: .
v_call: TRBV12-3/TRBV12-4
clone_size: .

cdr3_nt: TGTGCCAGCAGAGACAGGGGGCTGTACTATGGCTACACCTTC
cdr3_aa: CASRDRGLYYGYTF
j_call: TRBJ1-2
d_call: TRBD1
v_call: TRBV2
clone_size: .

cdr3_nt: TGTGCCGGGTCGGGACAGGACTACGAGCAGTACTTC
cdr3_aa: CAGSGQDYEQYF
j_call: TRBJ2-7
d_call: TRBD1
v_call: TRBV14
clone_size: few

cdr3_nt: TGTGCCAGCAGTTTCCAACCCGGACAAACCTACGAGCAGTACTTC
cdr3_aa: CASSFQPGQTYEQYF
j_call: TRBJ2-7
d_call: .
v_call: TRBV27
clone_size: .

cdr3_nt: TGCAGTGCTAGTCCGGGACAGGCGGAAGAGTACTTC
cdr3_aa: CSASPGQAEEYF
j_call: TRBJ2-4
d_call: TRBD1
v_call: TRBV20-1
clone_size: .

cdr3_nt: TGCGCCAGCAGCTCAGCAGGTTACAATGAGCAGTTCTTC
cdr3_aa: CASSSAGYNEQFF
j_call: TRBJ2-1
d_call: .
v_call: TRBV5-1
clone_size: few

cdr3_nt: TGTGCCAGCAGCCCGAGGGGGCGCGAGCAGTACTTC
cdr3_aa: CASSPRGREQYF
j_call: TRBJ2-7
d_call: TRBD1
v_call: TRBV12-3/TRBV12-4
clone_size: .

cdr3_nt: TGCAGCGTTGAATCGCAGGGCGGAAATCTCAGCACAGATACGCAGTATTTT
cdr3_aa: CSVESQGGNLSTDTQYF
j_call: TRBJ2-3
d_call: .
v_call: TRBV29-1
clone_size: .

cdr3_nt: TGCGCCAGCAGCCCACGACTAGCGCCATACAATGAGCAGTTCTTC
cdr3_aa: CASSPRLAPYNEQFF
j_call: TRBJ2-1
d_call: TRBD2
v_call: TRBV5-1
clone_size: .

cdr3_nt: TGTGCCAGCAGCTACACAGGGTTTGGGGCCAACGTCCTGACTTTC
cdr3_aa: CASSYTGFGANVLTF
j_call: TRBJ2-6
d_call: .
v_call: TRBV6-1
clone_size: .

cdr3_nt: TGTGCCATCAGTGGGGGGGGACGTCTGCAGTACTTC
cdr3_aa: CAISGGGRLQYF
j_call: TRBJ2-7
d_call: TRBD2
v_call: TRBV10-3
clone_size: .

cdr3_nt: TGCGCCAGCAGCTACGGACTTTTCTCAGATACGCAGTATTTT
cdr3_aa: CASSYGLFSDTQYF
j_call: TRBJ2-3
d_call: .
v_call: TRBV5-1
clone_size: many

cdr3_nt: TGTGCCAGCAGCCTGGCCTTATCTGGGGCCAACGTCCTGACTTTC
cdr3_aa: CASSLALSGANVLTF
j_call: TRBJ2-6
d_call: .
v_call: TRBV6-6
clone_size: .

cdr3_nt: TGTGCCAGCTCTCCCGACAGCACCAATCAGCCCCAGCATTTT
cdr3_aa: CASSPDSTNQPQHF
j_call: TRBJ1-5
d_call: .
v_call: TRBV18
clone_size: .

cdr3_nt: TGTGCCAGCAGCCAAGACCTAGCGGGCAGGCGGCAGTACTTC
cdr3_aa: CASSQDLAGRRQYF
j_call: TRBJ2-7
d_call: TRBD2
v_call: TRBV14
clone_size: .